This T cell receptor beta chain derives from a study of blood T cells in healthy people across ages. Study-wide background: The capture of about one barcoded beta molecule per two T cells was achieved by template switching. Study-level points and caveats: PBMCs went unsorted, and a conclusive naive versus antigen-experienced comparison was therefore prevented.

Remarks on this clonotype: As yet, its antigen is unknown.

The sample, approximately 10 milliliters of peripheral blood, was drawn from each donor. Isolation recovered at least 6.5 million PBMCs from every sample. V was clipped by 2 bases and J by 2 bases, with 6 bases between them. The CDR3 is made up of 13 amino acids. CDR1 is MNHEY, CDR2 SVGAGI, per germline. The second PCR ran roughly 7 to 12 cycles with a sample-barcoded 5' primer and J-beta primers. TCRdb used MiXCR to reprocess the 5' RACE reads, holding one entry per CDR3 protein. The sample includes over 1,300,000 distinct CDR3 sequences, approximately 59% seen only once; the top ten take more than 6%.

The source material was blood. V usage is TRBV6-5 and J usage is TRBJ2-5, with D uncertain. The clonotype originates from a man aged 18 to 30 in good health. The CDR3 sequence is CASSYRLQETQYF. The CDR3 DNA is TGTGCCAGCAGTTACAGGCTTCAAGAGACCCAGTACTTC.